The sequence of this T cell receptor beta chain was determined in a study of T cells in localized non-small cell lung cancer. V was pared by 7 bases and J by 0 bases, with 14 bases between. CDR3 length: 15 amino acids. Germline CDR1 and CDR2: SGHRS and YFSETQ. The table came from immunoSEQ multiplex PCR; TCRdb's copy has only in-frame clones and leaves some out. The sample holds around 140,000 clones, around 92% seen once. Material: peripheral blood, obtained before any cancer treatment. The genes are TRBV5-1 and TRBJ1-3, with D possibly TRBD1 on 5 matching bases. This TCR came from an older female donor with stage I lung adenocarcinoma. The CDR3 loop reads CASRPQEFSGNTIYF. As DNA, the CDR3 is TGCGCCAGCCGTCCACAGGAGTTCTCTGGAAACACCATATATTTT.